This T cell receptor (beta chain) was documented in a study of blood T cell repertoires in COVID-19. Study at large: Material from acute and convalescent COVID-19 was sourced from the United States, Italy and Spain. Sample material is recorded as cDNA or gDNA derived from T cells, B-cell-depleted T cells, or PBMCs.

J was trimmed by 8 bases and V by 6 bases; bases with no gene match: 8. Germline CDR1 reads SGHTA; CDR2 reads FQGTGA. This CDR3 is 13 amino acids long. Per the authors' pipeline: Using reference gene primer amplification, nucleated cell counts were estimated. The table came from immunoSEQ multiplex PCR; TCRdb's copy has only in-frame clones and leaves some out. V, J and clone size were drawn from that table, and D and trimming were deduced from the DNA. The repertoire has 250,000 to 350,000 clones, 70% to 90% of them found once; the top ten carry about 12%. The clonotype was recovered from a woman aged 55-69 years with acute or convalescent COVID-19. Sequencing was carried out using peripheral blood. The J gene is TRBJ1-2, the V gene TRBV7-3; TRBD1 aligns across 8 bases. CDR3 region: CASSSRTGHGYTF. Here the CDR3 DNA reads TGTGCCAGCAGTTCACGGACAGGGCACGGCTACACCTTC.